A single sample is the source of the 21 T cell receptor beta chains below, sequenced in a study of technical replicates of blood from several donors (dated by TCRdb to about 2017). The method was the immunoSEQ multiplex PCR assay. The source is immuneACCESS, and TCRdb retained only in-frame sequences with V and J called. Part of the clones is not carried over; for the studies checked, unresolved V genes explain less than half of this, and the remainder is unexplained. Here the sample has 85,000 to 100,000 clones; 94% occur a single time. The biggest ten clones account for 0.2% to 0.3% of the sample. Material: T cells isolated from PBMCs. These receptors all come from a human donor in good health.

The genes are TRBV7-2 and TRBJ2-7; 7 bases fit TRBD2. The CDR3 is 15 residues long. V gave up 1 base and J gave up 3 bases; unmatched junction bases: 6. Looked up from germline, CDR1 is SGHTA and CDR2 is FQGNSA. DNA of the CDR3: TGTGCCAGCAGCTTAGTGGGGGGGACGGACTACGAGCAGTACTTC. It codes for CASSLVGGTDYEQYF.

The chain joins TRBV9 to TRBJ2-5, with a weak D call TRBD1 (6 bases). V was shortened by 1 base and J by 5 bases, with 18 bases between the two germline ends. Looked up from germline, CDR1 is SGDLS and CDR2 is YYNGEE. The CDR3 runs 16 residues. CDR3 in DNA: TGTGCCAGCAGCGTAAGGAGCGGTAGGGGGTTGGAGACCCAGTACTTC. As protein: CASSVRSGRGLETQYF.

Concerning this clone itself: Mismatch with germline at one junction end may stem from a read error. V is TRBV4-1 and J is TRBJ1-2; no firm D call. CDR1 is MGHRA, CDR2 YSYEKL, per germline. The CDR3 extends over 12 amino acids. Here the CDR3 reads CASSQPDRSQVF. CDR3 sequence (DNA): TGCGCCAGCAGCCAACCTGATCGATCTCAGGTCTTC.

The V and J genes are TRBV29-1 and TRBJ1-2; 7 bases are shared with TRBD1. CDR1 SQVTM and CDR2 ANQGSEA come from the germline V gene. The CDR3 is 16 residues long. Germline trimming cut 3 bases from V and 0 bases from J; bases unmatched to any gene: 10. The CDR3: CSVDPAGTDTNYGYTF. CDR3 in DNA: TGCAGCGTTGATCCGGCCGGGACAGATACTAACTATGGCTACACCTTC. The entire variable domain, with the rest obtained from reference TRBV29-1 and TRBJ1-2, is as follows: SAVISQKPSRDICQRGTSLTIQCQVDSQVTMMFWYRQQPGQSLTLIATANQGSEATYESGFVIDKFPISRPNLTFSTLTVSNMSPEDSSIYLCSVDPAGTDTNYGYTFGSGTRLTVV.

J is TRBJ2-5 and V is TRBV9, with D perhaps matching TRBD2 (5 bases). The CDR3 has 14 amino acids. Germline V gene sequence: CDR1 SGDLS, CDR2 YYNGEE. Trimming took off 4 bases at V and 2 bases at J, with 12 bases between the two ends. CDR3: CASSLIPGQETQYF. The CDR3 DNA sequence: TGTGCCAGCAGCTTAATACCGGGGCAAGAGACCCAGTACTTC.

The chain links TRBV5-6 to TRBJ1-2, with a tentative D call TRBD1 (5 bases). CDR1 SGHDT and CDR2 YYEEEE come from the germline V gene. V shed 0 bases and J shed 7 bases, with 16 bases lying between them. The CDR3 is 15 residues long. In DNA, the CDR3 is TGTGCCAGCAGCTTGGTATTTTCAGGGTCTGGTGGCTACACCTTC. Protein sequence: CASSLVFSGSGGYTF.

V and J are TRBV10-2 and TRBJ2-2; D is unclear. This CDR3 has 13 amino acids. V gave up 4 bases and J gave up 5 bases, with 8 bases separating them. Germline CDR1 WSHSY, CDR2 SAAADI. The CDR3 region has the DNA TGCGCCAGCAGTGCTACAGTGACCGGGGAGCTGTTTTTT. Translating it yields CASSATVTGELFF.

The V and J genes are TRBV27 and TRBJ2-2; D is perhaps TRBD2 (5 bases). There are 12 residues in the CDR3. Germline CDR1 is MNHEY and CDR2 is SMNVEV (reference sequence). V lost 6 bases, J lost 6 bases, and 8 bases lay in between. CDR3 loop: CASSPGAGELFF. In DNA form, the CDR3 reads TGTGCCAGCAGCCCCGGGGCCGGGGAGCTGTTTTTT.

The chain couples TRBV6-6 to TRBJ2-7, with D perhaps matching TRBD2 (5 bases). V shed 2 bases and J shed 3 bases, with 17 bases lying between them. The CDR3 consists of 16 residues. The germline gives CDR1 MNHNY, CDR2 SVGAGI (reference sequence). CDR3 sequence reads: CASSYIFRGEDYEQYF. The CDR3 DNA is TGTGCCAGCAGTTACATATTCCGGGGTGAAGACTACGAGCAGTACTTC.

This chain connects TRBV6-4 to TRBJ1-5; a weak D match, TRBD1 (5 bases). CDR3 length equals 13 residues. The V gene lost 5 bases and the J gene lost 6 bases, with 11 bases spanning the gap. The germline CDR1 and CDR2 sequences are MRHNA and SNTAGT. The CDR3 sequence: CASSPGEGQPQHF. The CDR3 nucleotides read TGTGCCAGCAGTCCGGGGGAAGGTCAGCCCCAGCATTTT.

This rearrangement joins TRBV2 to TRBJ1-1; no clear D gene. This CDR3 has 13 residues. Germline V gene lookup returns CDR1 SNHLY and CDR2 FYNNEI. V was shortened by 8 bases and J by 1 base, with 11 bases between the two germline ends. The CDR3 loop reads CASRGFGNTEAFF. The CDR3 DNA reads as TGTGCCAGCCGTGGGTTCGGGAACACTGAAGCTTTCTTT.

V usage is TRBV7-2 and J usage is TRBJ1-3; 7 nucleotides agree with TRBD1. The J segment lost 0 bases and the V segment lost 5 bases, leaving 7 bases of the junction unmatched. The CDR3 has 16 amino acids. Germline V gene lookup returns CDR1 SGHTA and CDR2 FQGNSA. The CDR3: CASSPRTGGSGNTIYF. In DNA, the CDR3 is TGTGCCAGCAGCCCCAGGACAGGCGGCTCTGGAAACACCATATATTTT.

The chain uses TRBV15 and TRBJ2-1, with D unclear. The CDR3 length is 18 residues. V gave up 1 base and J gave up 4 bases, with 20 bases separating them. Germline V gene data show CDR1 as LNHNV and CDR2 as YYDKDF (reference sequence). CDR3: CATSRAPPATKVYNEQFF. The CDR3 coding sequence is TGTGCCACCAGCAGAGCCCCCCCAGCGACGAAAGTATACAATGAGCAGTTCTTC.

V and J are TRBV19 and TRBJ2-1; 10 positions match TRBD2. The junction had 15 bases not matched to a gene; V was cut back by 10 bases and J by 3 bases. Germline CDR1 reads LNHDA; CDR2 reads SQIVND (reference sequence). There are 17 residues in the CDR3. This CDR3 reads CATSGLAAQQDYNEQFF. The CDR3 DNA reads as TGTGCCACCAGCGGACTAGCGGCCCAGCAGGACTACAATGAGCAGTTCTTC.

V is TRBV5-1 and J is TRBJ2-7; 9 nucleotides line up with TRBD2. The CDR3 covers 20 residues. V lost 4 bases, J lost 0 bases, and 20 bases stayed unmatched. Per the germline V gene, CDR1 is SGHRS and CDR2 is YFSETQ. CDR3 loop: CASSQDPGLATYSLSYEQYF. Written as DNA, the CDR3 is TGCGCCAGCAGCCAAGACCCGGGACTAGCTACCTATTCACTCTCCTACGAGCAGTACTTC.

V is TRBV4-2 and J is TRBJ1-1; a weak D match, TRBD1 (6 bases). This CDR3 is 15 amino acids long. V was trimmed by 4 bases and J by 5 bases, leaving 17 bases between them. The germline V gene encodes CDR1 LGHNA and CDR2 YNFKEQ. The CDR3 DNA reads as TGTGCCAGCAGCCTTAACAGGGACCCCGCTACTGAAGCTTTCTTT. Amino acids: CASSLNRDPATEAFF.

The chain links TRBV2 to TRBJ1-1; no clear D gene. This CDR3 region has 11 residues. The germline V gene encodes CDR1 SNHLY and CDR2 FYNNEI. Trimming left V 2 bases short and J 10 bases short, with 8 bases between. This chain's CDR3 is CASSELAGAFF. The CDR3, as DNA: TGTGCCAGCAGTGAATTGGCAGGAGCTTTCTTT.

The chain couples TRBV19 to TRBJ1-1, with 7 bases identical to TRBD1. The junction had 4 bases not matched to a gene; V was cut back by 9 bases and J by 0 bases. The CDR3 runs 13 residues. Germline CDR1 reads LNHDA; CDR2 reads SQIVND (reference sequence). In nucleotides, the CDR3 is TGTGCCAGCAGGGGACAGATGAACACTGAAGCTTTCTTT. Translated, it gives CASRGQMNTEAFF. The full variable domain, its missing parts supplied by reference TRBV19 and TRBJ1-1, is DGGITQSPKYLFRKEGQNVTLSCEQNLNHDAMYWYRQDPGQGLRLIYYSQIVNDFQKGDIAEGYSVSREKKESFPLTVTSAQKNPTAFYLCASRGQMNTEAFFGQGTRLTVV.

The chain is built from TRBV5-1 and TRBJ1-4; D is ambiguous. V shed 4 bases and J shed 0 bases, with 7 bases lying between them. The CDR3 spans 14 residues. The germline gives CDR1 SGHRS, CDR2 YFSETQ. CDR3 sequence reads: CASSRLSTNEKLFF. The CDR3 DNA sequence: TGCGCCAGCAGCCGACTGTCAACTAATGAAAAACTGTTTTTT.

The rearrangement links TRBV5-4 to TRBJ1-2, with TRBD1 matching 7 bases. This CDR3 comprises 13 residues. Germline V gives CDR1 SGHNT, CDR2 YYREEE (reference sequence). The junction had 2 bases not matched to a gene; V was cut back by 2 bases and J by 4 bases. The DNA for the CDR3 is TGTGCCAGCAGCTTAACAGGGGTCTATGGCTACACCTTC. This translates into CASSLTGVYGYTF.

The chain is built from TRBV2 and TRBJ1-6; perhaps TRBD1 as D (5 bases). The V gene's germline CDR1 is SNHLY and CDR2 FYNNEI. V lost 0 bases, J lost 11 bases, and 14 bases lay in between. The CDR3 runs 15 residues. The CDR3 nucleotides are TGTGCCAGCAGTGAAGCGAACGCGGGGGTCCCACCCCTCCACTTT. It encodes CASSEANAGVPPLHF.